The clone carrying this T cell receptor (beta chain) was detected a few times. Since all of the isolated RNA was reverse transcribed, expressed TCRB transcripts were what got sequenced. Method: immunoSEQ multiplex PCR; TCRdb's copy keeps in-frame clones and lacks some. The table records around 300,000 clones, about 8.5% of them present only once. Germline values: CDR1 SEHNR, CDR2 FQNEAQ (reference sequence). This CDR3 contains 10 residues. This entry is derived from a study of beta chain features in type 1 diabetes. In total, each donor contributed a single heparinised blood draw that averaged around 100 mL. CD4+ cells of the naive, central memory, regulatory and stem cell-like memory types were sorted via CD45RO/CCR7/CD25/CD127/CD95/CD27.

The rearrangement joins TRBV7-9 to TRBJ2-3; perhaps D is TRBD1 or TRBD2 (5 bases each). This receptor was taken from a woman aged 18-29 years in good health. Source material: central memory CD4+ T cells from blood. This CDR3 reads CATGRDTQYF. The CDR3, as DNA: TGTGCGACGGGGCGGGATACGCAGTATTTT.